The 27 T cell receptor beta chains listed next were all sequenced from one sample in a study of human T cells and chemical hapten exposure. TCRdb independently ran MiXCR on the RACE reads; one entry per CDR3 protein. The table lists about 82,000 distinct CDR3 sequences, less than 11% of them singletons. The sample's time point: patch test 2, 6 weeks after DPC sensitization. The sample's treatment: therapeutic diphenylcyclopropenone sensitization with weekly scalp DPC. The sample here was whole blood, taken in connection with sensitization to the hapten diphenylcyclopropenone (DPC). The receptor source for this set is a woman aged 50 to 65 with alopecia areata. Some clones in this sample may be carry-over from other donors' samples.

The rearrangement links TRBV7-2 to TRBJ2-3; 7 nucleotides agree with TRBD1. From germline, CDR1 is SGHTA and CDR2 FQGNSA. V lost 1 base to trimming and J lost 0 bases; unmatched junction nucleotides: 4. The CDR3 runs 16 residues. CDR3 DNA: TGTGCCAGCAGCTTAGACAGGGGCACCAGCACAGATACGCAGTATTTT. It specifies CASSLDRGTSTDTQYF.

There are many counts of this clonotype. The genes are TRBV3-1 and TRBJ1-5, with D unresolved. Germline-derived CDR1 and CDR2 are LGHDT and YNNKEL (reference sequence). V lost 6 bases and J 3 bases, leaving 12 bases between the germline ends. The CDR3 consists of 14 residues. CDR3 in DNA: TGTGCCAGCAGTCCCGGATGGCCCAATCAGCCCCAGCATTTT. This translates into CASSPGWPNQPQHF.

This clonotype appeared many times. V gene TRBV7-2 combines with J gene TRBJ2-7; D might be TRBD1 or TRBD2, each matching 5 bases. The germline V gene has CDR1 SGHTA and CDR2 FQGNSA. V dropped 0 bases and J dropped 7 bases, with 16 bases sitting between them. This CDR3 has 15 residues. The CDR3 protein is CASSLARGAPGEQYF. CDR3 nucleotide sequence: TGTGCCAGCAGCTTAGCACGAGGGGCGCCTGGGGAGCAGTACTTC.

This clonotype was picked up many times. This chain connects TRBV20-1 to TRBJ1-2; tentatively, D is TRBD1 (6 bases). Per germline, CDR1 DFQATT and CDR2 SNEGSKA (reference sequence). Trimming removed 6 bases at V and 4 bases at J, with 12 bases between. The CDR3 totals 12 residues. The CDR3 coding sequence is TGCAGTGCCGGACAGCTACCCTATGGCTACACCTTC. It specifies CSAGQLPYGYTF.

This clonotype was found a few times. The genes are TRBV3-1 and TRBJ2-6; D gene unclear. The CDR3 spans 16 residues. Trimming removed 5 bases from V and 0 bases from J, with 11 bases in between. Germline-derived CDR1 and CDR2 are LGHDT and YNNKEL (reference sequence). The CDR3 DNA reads TGTGCCAGCAGCGAGGTCGCGTTCTCTGGGGCCAACGTCCTGACTTTC. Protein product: CASSEVAFSGANVLTF.

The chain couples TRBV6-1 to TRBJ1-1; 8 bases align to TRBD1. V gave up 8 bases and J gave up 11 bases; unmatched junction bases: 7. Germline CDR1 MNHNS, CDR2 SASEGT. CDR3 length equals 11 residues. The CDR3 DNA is TGTGCCAGCCGACAGGGGCTCAGGGCTTTCTTT. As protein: CASRQGLRAFF.

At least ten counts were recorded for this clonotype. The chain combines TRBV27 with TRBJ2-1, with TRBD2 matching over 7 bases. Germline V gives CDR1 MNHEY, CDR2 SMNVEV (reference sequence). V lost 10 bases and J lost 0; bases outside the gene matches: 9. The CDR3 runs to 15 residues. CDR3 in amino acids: CATRFGGSSYNEQFF. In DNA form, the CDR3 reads TGTGCCACCCGTTTCGGGGGGAGCTCCTACAATGAGCAGTTCTTC.

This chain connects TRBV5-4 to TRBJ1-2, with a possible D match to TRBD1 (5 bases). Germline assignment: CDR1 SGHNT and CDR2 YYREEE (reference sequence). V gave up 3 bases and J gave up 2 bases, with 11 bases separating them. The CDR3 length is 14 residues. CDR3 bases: TGTGCCAGCAGCTCGGGGACGCAGAACTATGGCTACACCTTC. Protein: CASSSGTQNYGYTF. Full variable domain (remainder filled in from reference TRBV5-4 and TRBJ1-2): ETGVTQSPTHLIKTRGQQVTLRCSSQSGHNTVSWYQQALGQGPQFIFQYYREEENGRGNFPPRFSGLQFPNYSSELNVNALELDDSALYLCASSSGTQNYGYTFGSGTRLTVV.

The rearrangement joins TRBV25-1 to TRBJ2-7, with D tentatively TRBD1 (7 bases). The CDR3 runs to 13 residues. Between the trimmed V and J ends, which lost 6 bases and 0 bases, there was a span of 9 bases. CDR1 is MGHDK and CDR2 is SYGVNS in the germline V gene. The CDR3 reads CASSQGGSYEQYF. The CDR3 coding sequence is TGTGCCAGCAGCCAGGGGGGCTCCTACGAGCAGTACTTC.

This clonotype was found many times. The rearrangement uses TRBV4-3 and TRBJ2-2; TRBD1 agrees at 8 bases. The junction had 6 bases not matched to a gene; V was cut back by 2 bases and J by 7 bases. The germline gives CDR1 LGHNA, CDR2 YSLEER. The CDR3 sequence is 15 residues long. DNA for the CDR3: TGCGCCAGCAGCCAATCCCGGACAGGGAACGGGGAGCTGTTTTTT. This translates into CASSQSRTGNGELFF.

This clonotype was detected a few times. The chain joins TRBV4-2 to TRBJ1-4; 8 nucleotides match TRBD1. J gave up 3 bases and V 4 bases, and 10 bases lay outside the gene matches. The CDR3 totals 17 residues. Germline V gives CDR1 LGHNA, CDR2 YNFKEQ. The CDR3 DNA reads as TGTGCCAGCAGCCGCGAGGGACAGGTCGGGGCTAATGAAAAACTGTTTTTT. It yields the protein CASSREGQVGANEKLFF.

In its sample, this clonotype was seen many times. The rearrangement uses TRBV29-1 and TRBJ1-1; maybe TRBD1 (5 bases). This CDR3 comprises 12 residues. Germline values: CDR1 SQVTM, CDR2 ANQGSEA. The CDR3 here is CSSTATNTEAFF. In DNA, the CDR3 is TGCAGTTCGACAGCGACGAACACTGAAGCTTTCTTT.

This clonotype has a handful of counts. The CDR3 bases are TGCAGTGCTAGCCGACAGGGTTTAATGTTTGGAGCTTTCTTT. Translated, it gives CSASRQGLMFGAFF. J is TRBJ1-1 and V is TRBV20-1; 7 nucleotides match TRBD1. This CDR3 comprises 14 residues. J was trimmed by 10 bases and V by 3 bases; bases with no gene match: 14. Germline V lookup: CDR1 DFQATT, CDR2 SNEGSKA (reference sequence).

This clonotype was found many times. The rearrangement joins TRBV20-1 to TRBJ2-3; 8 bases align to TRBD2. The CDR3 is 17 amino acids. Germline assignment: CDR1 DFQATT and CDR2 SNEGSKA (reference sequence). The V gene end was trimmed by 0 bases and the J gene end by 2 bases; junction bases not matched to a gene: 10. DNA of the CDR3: TGCAGTGCTAGAGACCCCGGAACTAGCGGTAACACAGATACGCAGTATTTT. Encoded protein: CSARDPGTSGNTDTQYF.

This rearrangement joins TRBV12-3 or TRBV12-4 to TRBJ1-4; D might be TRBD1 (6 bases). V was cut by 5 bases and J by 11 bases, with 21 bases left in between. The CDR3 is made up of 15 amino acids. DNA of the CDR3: TGTGCCAGCAGTGCGGGGGGACACGCCAACGGGAAACTGTTTTTT. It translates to CASSAGGHANGKLFF.

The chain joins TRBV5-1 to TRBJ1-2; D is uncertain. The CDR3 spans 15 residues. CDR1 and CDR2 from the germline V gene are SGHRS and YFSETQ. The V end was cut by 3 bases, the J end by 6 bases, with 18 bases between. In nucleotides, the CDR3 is TGCGCCAGCAGCTCCCCACCTTTGTCTGGGAATGGCTACACCTTC. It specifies CASSSPPLSGNGYTF.

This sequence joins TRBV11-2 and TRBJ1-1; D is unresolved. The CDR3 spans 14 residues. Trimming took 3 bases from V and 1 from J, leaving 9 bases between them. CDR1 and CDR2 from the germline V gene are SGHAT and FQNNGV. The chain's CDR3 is CASSFPRQNTEAFF. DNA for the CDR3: TGTGCCAGCAGCTTTCCTCGGCAGAACACTGAAGCTTTCTTT.

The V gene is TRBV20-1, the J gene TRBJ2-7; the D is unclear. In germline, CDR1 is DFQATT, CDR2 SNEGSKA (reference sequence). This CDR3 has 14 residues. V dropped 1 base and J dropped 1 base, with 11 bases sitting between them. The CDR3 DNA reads TGCAGTGCTAGAGTTGGGTCGCTTTCCTACGAGCAGTACTTC. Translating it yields CSARVGSLSYEQYF.

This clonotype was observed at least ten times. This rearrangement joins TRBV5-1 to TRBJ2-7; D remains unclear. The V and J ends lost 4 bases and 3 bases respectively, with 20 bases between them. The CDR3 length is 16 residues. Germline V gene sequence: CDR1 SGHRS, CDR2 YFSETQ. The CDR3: CASSPSAARQNYEQYF. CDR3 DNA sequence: TGCGCCAGCAGCCCGAGCGCGGCTAGACAAAACTACGAGCAGTACTTC.

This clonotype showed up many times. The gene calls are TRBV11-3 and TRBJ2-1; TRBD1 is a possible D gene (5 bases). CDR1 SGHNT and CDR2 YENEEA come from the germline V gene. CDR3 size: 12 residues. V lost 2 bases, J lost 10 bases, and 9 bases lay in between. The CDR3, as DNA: TGTGCCAGCAGCTTACAGGGCAGGGAGCAGTTCTTC. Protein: CASSLQGREQFF.

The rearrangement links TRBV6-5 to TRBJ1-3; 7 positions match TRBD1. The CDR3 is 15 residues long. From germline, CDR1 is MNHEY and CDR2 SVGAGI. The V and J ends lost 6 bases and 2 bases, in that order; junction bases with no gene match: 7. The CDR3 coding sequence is TGTGCCAGCAGCCGAAATACAGGGGCTGGAAACACCATATATTTT. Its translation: CASSRNTGAGNTIYF.

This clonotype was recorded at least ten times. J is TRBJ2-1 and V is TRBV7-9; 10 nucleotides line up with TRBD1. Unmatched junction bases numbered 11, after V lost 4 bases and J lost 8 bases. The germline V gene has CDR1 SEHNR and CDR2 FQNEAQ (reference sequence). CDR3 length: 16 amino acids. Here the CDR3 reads CASSSGAGTGVHEQFF. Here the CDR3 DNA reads TGTGCCAGCAGCTCGGGGGCCGGGACAGGGGTCCATGAGCAGTTCTTC.

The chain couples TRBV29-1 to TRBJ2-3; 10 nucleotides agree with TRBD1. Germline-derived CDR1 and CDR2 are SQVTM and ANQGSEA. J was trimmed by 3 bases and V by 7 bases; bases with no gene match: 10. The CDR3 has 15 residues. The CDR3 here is CSAGKGTGVTDTQYF. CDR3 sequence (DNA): TGCAGCGCTGGAAAAGGGACAGGGGTAACAGATACGCAGTATTTT.

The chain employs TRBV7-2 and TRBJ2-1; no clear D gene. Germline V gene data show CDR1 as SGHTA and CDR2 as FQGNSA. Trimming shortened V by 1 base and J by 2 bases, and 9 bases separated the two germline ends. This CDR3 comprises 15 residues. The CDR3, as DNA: TGTGCCAGCAGCTTAGAGACCGAGACCTACAATGAGCAGTTCTTC. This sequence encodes CASSLETETYNEQFF.

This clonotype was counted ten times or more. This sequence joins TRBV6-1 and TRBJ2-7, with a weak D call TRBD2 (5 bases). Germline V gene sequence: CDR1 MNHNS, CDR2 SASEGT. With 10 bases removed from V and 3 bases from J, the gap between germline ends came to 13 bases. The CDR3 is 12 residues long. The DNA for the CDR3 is TGTGCCACCCAAAATGAGGGCTACGAGCAGTACTTC. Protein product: CATQNEGYEQYF.

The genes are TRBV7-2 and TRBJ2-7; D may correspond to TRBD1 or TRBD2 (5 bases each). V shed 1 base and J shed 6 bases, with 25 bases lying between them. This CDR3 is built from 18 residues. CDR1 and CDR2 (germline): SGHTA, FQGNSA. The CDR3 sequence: CASSLGPTRQSRRREQYF. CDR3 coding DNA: TGTGCCAGCAGCTTAGGACCGACCAGACAGAGTAGGAGGCGCGAGCAGTACTTC.

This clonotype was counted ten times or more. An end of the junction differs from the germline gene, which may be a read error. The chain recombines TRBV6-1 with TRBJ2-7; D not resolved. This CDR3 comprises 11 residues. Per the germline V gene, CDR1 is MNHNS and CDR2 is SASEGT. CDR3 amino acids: CASSEEWAAVF. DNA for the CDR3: TGTGCCAGCAGTGAAGAATGGGCAGCCGTCTTC.